What follows describes a single T cell receptor (beta chain). TCRdb recomputed calls from the 5' RACE reads with MiXCR, one row per CDR3 protein. The profile covers about 190,000 distinct CDR3 sequences, with around 17% appearing a single time and roughly 2.6% taken by the ten largest. This entry belongs to a study of T-cell memory formation after mild COVID-19. This CDR3 contains 16 residues. The trim removed 0 bases at V and 4 bases at J, leaving 5 bases unmatched. CDR1 and CDR2 (germline): MNHEY, SVGAGI. The sequenced sample was PBMCs or a T cell subset sorted from them (not recorded which). This clonotype was sampled from an adult woman who had mild COVID-19 (a few samples of this study predate the infection). Cell type and time point are not known. The chain carries TRBV6-5 and TRBJ1-2; 10 nucleotides line up with TRBD1. DNA of the CDR3: TGTGCCAGCAGTTACTCGGGGACAGGGGTCCTCTATGGCTACACCTTC. Amino acid sequence: CASSYSGTGVLYGYTF.